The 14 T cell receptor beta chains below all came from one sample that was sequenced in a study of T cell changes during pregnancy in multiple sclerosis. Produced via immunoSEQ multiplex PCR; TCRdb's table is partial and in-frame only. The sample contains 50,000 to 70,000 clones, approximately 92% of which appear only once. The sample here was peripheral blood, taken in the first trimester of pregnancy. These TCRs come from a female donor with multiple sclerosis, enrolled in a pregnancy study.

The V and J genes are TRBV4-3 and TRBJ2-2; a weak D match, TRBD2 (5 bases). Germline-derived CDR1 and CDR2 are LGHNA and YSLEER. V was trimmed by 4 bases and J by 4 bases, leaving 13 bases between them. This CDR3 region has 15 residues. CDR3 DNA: TGCGCCAGCAGCCTTTCGCGGGCGCTCACCGGGGAGCTGTTTTTT. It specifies CASSLSRALTGELFF.

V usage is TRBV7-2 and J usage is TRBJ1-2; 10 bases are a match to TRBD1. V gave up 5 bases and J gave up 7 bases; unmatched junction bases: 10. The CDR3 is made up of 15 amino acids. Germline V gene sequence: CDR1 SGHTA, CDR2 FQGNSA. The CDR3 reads CASSHRQGAFLGYTF. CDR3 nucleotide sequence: TGTGCCAGCAGCCATCGACAGGGGGCTTTTCTTGGCTACACCTTC.

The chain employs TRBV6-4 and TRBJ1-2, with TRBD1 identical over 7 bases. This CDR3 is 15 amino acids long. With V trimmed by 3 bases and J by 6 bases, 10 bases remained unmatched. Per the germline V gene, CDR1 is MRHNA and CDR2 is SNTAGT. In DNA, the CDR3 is TGTGCCAGCAGTGAGTGGGCAGACAGGGAGAATGGCTACACCTTC. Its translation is CASSEWADRENGYTF.

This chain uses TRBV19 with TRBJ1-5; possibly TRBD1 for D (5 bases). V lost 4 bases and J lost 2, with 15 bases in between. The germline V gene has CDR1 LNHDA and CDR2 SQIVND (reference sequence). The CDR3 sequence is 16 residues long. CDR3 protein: CASSTLFSGGNQPQHF. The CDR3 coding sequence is TGTGCCAGTAGTACGTTGTTTTCGGGGGGCAATCAGCCCCAGCATTTT.

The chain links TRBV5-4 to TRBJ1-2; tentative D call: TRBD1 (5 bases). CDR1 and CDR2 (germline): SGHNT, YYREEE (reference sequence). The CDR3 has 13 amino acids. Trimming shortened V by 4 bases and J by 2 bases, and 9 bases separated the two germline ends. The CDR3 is CASSQGPNYGYTF. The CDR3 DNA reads TGTGCCAGCAGCCAGGGCCCGAACTATGGCTACACCTTC.

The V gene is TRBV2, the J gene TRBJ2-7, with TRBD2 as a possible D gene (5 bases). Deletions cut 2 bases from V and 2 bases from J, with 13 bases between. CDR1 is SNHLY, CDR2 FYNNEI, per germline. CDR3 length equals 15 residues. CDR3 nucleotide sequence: TGTGCCAGCAGTGAAAACGGACTGAGAGCCTACGAGCAGTACTTC. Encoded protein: CASSENGLRAYEQYF.

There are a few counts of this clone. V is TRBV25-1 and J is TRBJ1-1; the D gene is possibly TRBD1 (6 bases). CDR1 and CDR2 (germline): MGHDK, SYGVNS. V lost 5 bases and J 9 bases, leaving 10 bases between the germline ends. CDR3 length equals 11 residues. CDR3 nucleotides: TGTGCCAGCAGTCCAGGGACAAAAGCTTTCTTT. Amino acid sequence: CASSPGTKAFF.

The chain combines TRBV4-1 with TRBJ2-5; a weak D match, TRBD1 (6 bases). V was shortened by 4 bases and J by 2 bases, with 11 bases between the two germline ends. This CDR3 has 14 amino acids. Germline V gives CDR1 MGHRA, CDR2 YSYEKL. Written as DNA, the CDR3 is TGCGCCAGCAGCCCGGGGACAAGACAAGAGACCCAGTACTTC. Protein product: CASSPGTRQETQYF.

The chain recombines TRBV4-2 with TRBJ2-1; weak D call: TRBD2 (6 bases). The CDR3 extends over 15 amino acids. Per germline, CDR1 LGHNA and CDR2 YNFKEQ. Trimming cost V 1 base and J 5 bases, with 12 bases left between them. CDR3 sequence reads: CASSQAAGINNEQFF. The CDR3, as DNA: TGTGCCAGCAGCCAAGCCGCGGGGATTAACAATGAGCAGTTCTTC.

This CDR3 reads CASSRTGGEDGYTF. CDR3 nucleotide sequence: TGTGCCAGCAGCAGGACAGGGGGCGAGGATGGCTACACCTTC. This rearrangement joins TRBV7-8 to TRBJ1-2; TRBD1 aligns across 11 bases. Germline CDR1 is SGHVS and CDR2 is FQNEAQ. V was clipped by 5 bases and J by 6 bases; unmatched bases: 5. The CDR3 consists of 14 residues.

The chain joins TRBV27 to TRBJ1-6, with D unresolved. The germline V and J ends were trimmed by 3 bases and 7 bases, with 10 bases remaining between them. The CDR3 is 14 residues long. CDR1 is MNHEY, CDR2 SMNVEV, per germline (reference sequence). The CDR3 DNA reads TGTGCCAGCAGTTTTGGCCTCGGGAATTCACCCCTCCACTTT. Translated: CASSFGLGNSPLHF.

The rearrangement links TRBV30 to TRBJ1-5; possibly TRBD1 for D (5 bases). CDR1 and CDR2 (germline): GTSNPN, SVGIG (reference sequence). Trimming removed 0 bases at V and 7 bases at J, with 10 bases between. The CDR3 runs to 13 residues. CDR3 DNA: TGTGCCTGGAGTGTAACGGGGGGGCAGCCCCAGCATTTT. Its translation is CAWSVTGGQPQHF.

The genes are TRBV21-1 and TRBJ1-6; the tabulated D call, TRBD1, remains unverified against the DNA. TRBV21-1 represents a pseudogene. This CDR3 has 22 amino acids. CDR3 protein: CASSKGRHRPKGVSSYNSPLHF. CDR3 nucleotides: TGTGCCAGCAGCAAAGGGCGTCACAGACCAAAAGGGGTAAGCTCCTATAATTCACCCCTCCACTTT.

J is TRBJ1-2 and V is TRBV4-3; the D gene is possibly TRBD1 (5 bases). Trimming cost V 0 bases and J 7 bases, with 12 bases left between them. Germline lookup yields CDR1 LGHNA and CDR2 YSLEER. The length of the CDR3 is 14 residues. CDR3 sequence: CASSQDRAQGGYTF. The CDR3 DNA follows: TGCGCCAGCAGCCAAGACAGGGCCCAGGGTGGCTACACCTTC.